Following are 29 T cell receptor beta chains from one sample sequenced in a study of T cell responses to AZD1222 COVID-19 vaccine. The protocol was immunoSEQ multiplex PCR, while the TCRdb copy is restricted to in-frame clones and leaves out a portion. The sample carries about 140,000 clones, around 92% recorded once. The sample here was peripheral blood, taken on day 0 of AZD1222 vaccination. The source is an adult in good health.

This rearrangement joins TRBV19 to TRBJ1-2, with D tentatively TRBD1 (6 bases). V was cut by 6 bases and J by 4 bases, with 15 bases left in between. Per germline, CDR1 LNHDA and CDR2 SQIVND (reference sequence). This CDR3 spans 14 amino acids. Here the CDR3 DNA reads TGTGCCAGTAGGTTCCTGGGGGCAAGCTATGGCTACACCTTC. Its translation is CASRFLGASYGYTF.

J is TRBJ2-1 and V is TRBV12-3 or TRBV12-4; a weak D match, TRBD2 (6 bases). The V end was cut by 4 bases, the J end by 6 bases, with 10 bases between. There are 13 residues in the CDR3. As DNA, the CDR3 is TGTGCCAGCAGTTATGGGGGAGGCAATGAGCAGTTCTTC. Protein: CASSYGGGNEQFF.

The chain is built from TRBV21-1 and TRBJ1-1. TRBV21-1 is assigned pseudogene status. The CDR3 sequence is 15 residues long. The chain's CDR3 is CASSKWEGMNTEAFF. CDR3 nucleotides: TGTGCCAGCAGCAAATGGGAAGGGATGAACACTGAAGCTTTCTTT.

The chain couples TRBV6-5 to TRBJ1-6; D is uncertain. The germline V and J ends were trimmed by 7 bases and 10 bases, with 20 bases remaining between them. Germline V lookup: CDR1 MNHEY, CDR2 SVGAGI. CDR3 length: 15 residues. The CDR3 sequence is CASTPSMGLGSPLHF. In DNA form, the CDR3 reads TGTGCCAGCACCCCTTCGATGGGGTTGGGATCACCCCTCCACTTT.

The chain links TRBV14 to TRBJ1-6; 8 bases line up with TRBD1. Germline V CDR1 and CDR2: SGHDN, FVKESK. Germline trimming cut 5 bases from V and 13 bases from J; bases unmatched to any gene: 7. The CDR3 covers 13 residues. This CDR3 reads CASSVGQGPPLHF. The CDR3 DNA reads TGTGCCAGCAGCGTAGGACAGGGCCCGCCCCTCCACTTT.

The chain employs TRBV28 and TRBJ2-5, with 10 nucleotides matching TRBD2. The CDR3 spans 19 residues. Germline loops: CDR1 MDHEN, CDR2 SYDVKM. The trim removed 6 bases at V and 5 bases at J, leaving 21 bases unmatched. In DNA form, the CDR3 reads TGTGCCAGCAGCCGGACTAGCGGCGTCATGAGGGGAAAGAAGGAGACCCAGTACTTC. Translation gives CASSRTSGVMRGKKETQYF.

The chain uses TRBV5-1 and TRBJ1-1; D is possibly TRBD1 (5 bases). V shed 1 base and J shed 1 base, with 5 bases lying between them. The germline V gene has CDR1 SGHRS and CDR2 YFSETQ. This CDR3 is 13 amino acids long. The CDR3 nucleotides are TGCGCCAGCAGCTTGCAGGGGAACACTGAAGCTTTCTTT. Translation: CASSLQGNTEAFF.

This sequence joins TRBV19 and TRBJ2-1; possible D gene TRBD2, 7 bases. Trimming stripped 5 bases from V and 7 bases from J, with 15 bases between. Per the germline V gene, CDR1 is LNHDA and CDR2 is SQIVND (reference sequence). This CDR3 has 14 residues. As DNA, the CDR3 is TGTGCCAGTAGTGACTTTGGGGGGGCTAATGAGCAGTTCTTC. It yields the protein CASSDFGGANEQFF.

This clone is a singleton in its sample. The chain employs TRBV3-1 (or the pseudogene TRBV3-2) and TRBJ2-2, with 8 bases identical to TRBD1. CDR1 LGHDT and CDR2 YNNKEL come from the germline V gene (reference sequence). With V trimmed by 5 bases and J by 1 base, 6 bases remained unmatched. This CDR3 comprises 16 residues. CDR3 region: CASSAQGAENTGELFF. CDR3 nucleotides: TGTGCCAGCAGCGCTCAGGGGGCAGAGAACACCGGGGAGCTGTTTTTT.

The rearrangement joins TRBV4-1 to TRBJ2-7; 7 nucleotides line up with TRBD2. Germline V lookup: CDR1 MGHRA, CDR2 YSYEKL. The CDR3 has 18 amino acids. V trimming: 1 base; J trimming: 1 base; junction bases outside the gene matches: 13. The CDR3 here is CASSQGPALPGGSYEQYF. Written as DNA, the CDR3 is TGCGCCAGCAGCCAAGGTCCCGCCCTTCCGGGGGGATCCTACGAGCAGTACTTC.

V gene TRBV7-2 combines with J gene TRBJ2-1, with 7 bases matching TRBD1. CDR3 length: 15 residues. CDR1 is SGHTA and CDR2 is FQGNSA in the germline V gene. V lost 5 bases, J lost 2 bases, and 6 bases stayed unmatched. The CDR3 here is CASSPRQGPYNEQFF. In DNA form, the CDR3 reads TGTGCCAGCAGCCCCAGACAGGGACCCTACAATGAGCAGTTCTTC. Full variable domain (rest looked up from reference TRBV7-2 and TRBJ2-1): GAGVSQSPSNKVTEKGKDVELRCDPISGHTALYWYRQSLGQGLEFLIYFQGNSAPDKSGLPSDRFSAERTGGSVSTLTIQRTQQEDSAVYLCASSPRQGPYNEQFFGPGTRLTVL.

Regarding this clone: At one boundary the junction diverges from the germline segment, which might be a read error. J is TRBJ1-4 and V is TRBV7-7; 7 bases agree with TRBD1. The CDR3 is 16 amino acids. CDR1 is SSHAT and CDR2 is FNYEAQ in the germline V gene (reference sequence). The chain's CDR3 is CASSPGLGQHNEKLFF. The CDR3 DNA reads TGTGCTAGCAGCCCCGGGCTGGGACAGCATAATGAAAAACTGTTTTTT.

The rearrangement uses TRBV2 and TRBJ2-5, with TRBD2 identical over 8 bases. Germline values: CDR1 SNHLY, CDR2 FYNNEI. The CDR3 is 13 amino acids. Unmatched junction bases numbered 3, after V lost 5 bases and J lost 4 bases. For the CDR3, the DNA is TGTGCCAGCAGTAGCGGGAGCGGAGAGACCCAGTACTTC. This translates into CASSSGSGETQYF.

The genes are TRBV5-1 and TRBJ2-1; possibly TRBD1 for D (6 bases). CDR1 and CDR2 (germline): SGHRS, YFSETQ. The CDR3 totals 20 residues. V was shortened by 0 bases and J by 5 bases, with 27 bases between the two germline ends. CDR3 bases: TGCGCCAGCAGCTTGGCCCCCGGGACAATCCCCCAATTGGAACACAATGAGCAGTTCTTC. Protein: CASSLAPGTIPQLEHNEQFF.

The chain combines TRBV18 with TRBJ1-2; possibly TRBD1 for D (5 bases). This CDR3 contains 15 residues. CDR1 and CDR2 (germline): KGHSH, LQKENI. The germline V and J ends were trimmed by 0 bases and 4 bases, with 12 bases remaining between them. The CDR3 sequence: CASSPPGPTRYGYTF. The DNA for the CDR3 is TGTGCCAGCTCACCACCGGGACCGACTCGCTATGGCTACACCTTC. Filled out from reference TRBV18 and TRBJ1-2, the complete variable domain reads NAGVMQNPRHLVRRRGQEARLRCSPMKGHSHVYWYRQLPEEGLKFMVYLQKENIIDESGMPKERFSAEFPKEGPSILRIQQVVRGDSAAYFCASSPPGPTRYGYTFGSGTRLTVV.

The gene calls are TRBV11-2 and TRBJ2-5; D not certain. Germline CDR1 SGHAT, CDR2 FQNNGV. V lost 1 base to trimming and J lost 1 base, with 4 bases between them. The CDR3 length is 13 residues. For the CDR3, the DNA is TGTGCCAGCAGCTTAGTTAGCCAAGAGACCCAGTACTTC. Its protein product is CASSLVSQETQYF.

The CDR3, as DNA: TGTGCCAGCAGCGTAGTTGGTGGCGGGAGTTCCTACAATGAGCAGTTCTTC. Translation gives CASSVVGGGSSYNEQFF. The V gene is TRBV9, the J gene TRBJ2-1; 7 nucleotides align to TRBD2. This CDR3 has 17 residues. Trimming took 0 bases from V and 1 from J; bases not matched to a gene: 7. Germline CDR1 reads SGDLS; CDR2 reads YYNGEE.

The chain employs TRBV6-5 and TRBJ1-2; perhaps TRBD1 as D (6 bases). V lost 8 bases and J lost 3, with 10 bases in between. The CDR3 is 12 residues long. The germline gives CDR1 MNHEY, CDR2 SVGAGI. CDR3 amino acids: CASLGGDYGYTF. CDR3 in DNA: TGTGCCAGCCTAGGGGGGGACTATGGCTACACCTTC.

The J gene is TRBJ2-4, the V gene TRBV25-1, with TRBD1 as a possible D gene (5 bases). The CDR3 is made up of 16 amino acids. The V end lost 5 bases, the J end lost 3 bases, and 17 bases lay between the germline ends. From germline, CDR1 is MGHDK and CDR2 SYGVNS. The CDR3 DNA sequence: TGTGCCAGCAGTAACCAGGGTGTCGATTTCAAAAACATTCAGTACTTC. Amino acids: CASSNQGVDFKNIQYF.

This rearrangement joins TRBV5-1 to TRBJ2-7; the D is unclear. This CDR3 is built from 14 residues. Per germline, CDR1 SGHRS and CDR2 YFSETQ. V lost 0 bases, J lost 4 bases, and 11 bases lay in between. CDR3 loop: CASSLESSLYEQYF. CDR3 in DNA: TGCGCCAGCAGCTTGGAGAGCTCCTTGTACGAGCAGTACTTC.

The chain employs TRBV9 and TRBJ1-1; D not certain. This CDR3 is 15 amino acids long. V shed 0 bases and J shed 6 bases, with 15 bases lying between them. The germline V gene encodes CDR1 SGDLS and CDR2 YYNGEE. The CDR3 protein is CASSVAGDAVPEAFF. The CDR3 bases are TGTGCCAGCAGCGTAGCAGGCGATGCTGTCCCTGAAGCTTTCTTT.

The chain combines TRBV6-5 with TRBJ1-2; D ambiguous. V shed 5 bases and J shed 1 base, with 14 bases lying between them. This CDR3 contains 15 residues. Germline CDR1 reads MNHEY; CDR2 reads SVGAGI. Here the CDR3 DNA reads TGTGCCAGCAGTCCGGCCAGAGACGTTAACTATGGCTACACCTTC. Its translation: CASSPARDVNYGYTF.

This chain joins TRBV2 and TRBJ2-7; tentative D call: TRBD2 (6 bases). CDR3 length: 16 residues. Per germline, CDR1 SNHLY and CDR2 FYNNEI. V lost 7 bases, J lost 3 bases, and 22 bases lay in between. The CDR3 sequence: CASTTPDSGTLYEQYF. The CDR3 DNA is TGTGCCAGCACCACCCCGGACTCTGGGACTCTCTACGAGCAGTACTTC.

The chain combines TRBV25-1 with TRBJ1-1; a weak D match, TRBD1 (6 bases). With 6 bases removed from V and 0 bases from J, the gap between germline ends came to 20 bases. The germline V gene encodes CDR1 MGHDK and CDR2 SYGVNS. The CDR3 loop spans 17 amino acids. CDR3 loop: CASRSRGAPHMNTEAFF. CDR3 coding DNA: TGTGCCAGCAGATCGAGGGGGGCTCCCCACATGAACACTGAAGCTTTCTTT.

The V call is TRBV11-2, the J call TRBJ2-1, with a weak D call TRBD2 (5 bases). Germline assignment: CDR1 SGHAT and CDR2 FQNNGV. V lost 5 bases and J lost 8, with 13 bases in between. CDR3 length equals 13 residues. The CDR3 protein is CASSRGLRDEQFF. The CDR3 DNA reads as TGTGCCAGCAGCCGCGGGCTTAGGGATGAGCAGTTCTTC.

The rearrangement links TRBV7-3 to TRBJ1-1, with D uncertain. Trimming cost V 1 base and J 0 bases, with 12 bases left between them. This CDR3 spans 16 amino acids. Germline V gene sequence: CDR1 SGHTA, CDR2 FQGTGA. The CDR3 loop is CASSLIGRHLNTEAFF. The CDR3 DNA follows: TGTGCCAGCAGCTTAATAGGCCGACACTTGAACACTGAAGCTTTCTTT.

The rearrangement links TRBV30 to TRBJ2-3; D remains unclear. The germline V and J ends were trimmed by 4 bases and 4 bases, with 9 bases remaining between them. The germline V gene encodes CDR1 GTSNPN and CDR2 SVGIG (reference sequence). This CDR3 contains 12 residues. The chain's CDR3 is CAWTPQSDTQYF. The CDR3 DNA reads as TGTGCCTGGACCCCCCAATCAGATACGCAGTATTTT. Together with reference TRBV30 and TRBJ2-3, the CDR3 gives the full variable domain: SQTIHQWPATLVQPVGSPLSLECTVEGTSNPNLYWYRQAAGRGLQLLFYSVGIGQISSEVPQNLSASRPQDRQFILSSKKLLLSDSGFYLCAWTPQSDTQYFGPGTRLTVL.

This clone was seen more than once but under ten times. The same CDR3 is also encoded by other DNA sequences in this sample. The chain couples TRBV12-3 or TRBV12-4 to TRBJ1-1; tentative D call: TRBD1 (6 bases). V lost 6 bases and J 4 bases, leaving 12 bases between the germline ends. The CDR3 length is 13 residues. CDR3 amino acids: CASSLTGTTEAFF. The DNA of the CDR3 is TGTGCCAGCAGCCTTACAGGGACCACTGAAGCTTTCTTT.

The rearrangement joins TRBV7-2 to TRBJ1-1, with D possibly being TRBD1 (6 bases). This CDR3 has 13 amino acids. Germline V gene data show CDR1 as SGHTA and CDR2 as FQGNSA. V lost 1 base to trimming and J lost 6 bases, with 9 bases between them. The CDR3 reads CASSLGRGAEAFF. The DNA for the CDR3 is TGTGCCAGCAGCTTAGGCAGGGGTGCTGAAGCTTTCTTT.